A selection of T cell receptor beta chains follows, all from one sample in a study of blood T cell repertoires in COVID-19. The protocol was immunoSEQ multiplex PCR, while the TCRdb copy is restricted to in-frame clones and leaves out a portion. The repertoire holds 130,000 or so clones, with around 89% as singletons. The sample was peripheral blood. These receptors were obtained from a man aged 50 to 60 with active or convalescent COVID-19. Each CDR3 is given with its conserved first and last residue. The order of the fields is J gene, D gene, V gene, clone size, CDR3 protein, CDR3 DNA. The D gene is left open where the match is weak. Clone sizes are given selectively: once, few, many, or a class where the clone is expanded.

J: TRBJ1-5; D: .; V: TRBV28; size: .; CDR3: CASSLTEYSNQPQHF; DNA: TGTGCCAGCAGTTTAACAGAATATAGCAATCAGCCCCAGCATTTT
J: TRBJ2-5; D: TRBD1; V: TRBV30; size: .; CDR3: CAWSAGQAGETQYF; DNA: TGTGCCTGGAGTGCGGGACAGGCGGGAGAGACCCAGTACTTC
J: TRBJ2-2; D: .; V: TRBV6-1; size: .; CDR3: CASSEAGPGAANTGELFF; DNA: TGTGCCAGCAGTGAAGCGGGCCCAGGCGCAGCGAACACCGGGGAGCTGTTTTTT
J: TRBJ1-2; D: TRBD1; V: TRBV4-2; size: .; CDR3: CASSQPGQGTRNGYTF; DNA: TGTGCCAGCAGCCAGCCTGGACAGGGGACGAGGAATGGCTACACCTTC
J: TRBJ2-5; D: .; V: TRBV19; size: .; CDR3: CASSDQQETQYF; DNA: TGTGCCAGTAGTGATCAGCAAGAGACCCAGTACTTC
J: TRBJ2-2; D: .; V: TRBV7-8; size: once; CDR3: CASSLGQGTNTGELFF; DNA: TGTGCCAGCAGCTTAGGGCAGGGGACGAACACCGGGGAGCTGTTTTTT
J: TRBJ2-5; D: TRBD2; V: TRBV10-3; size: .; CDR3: CAISDTSAEETQYF; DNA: TGTGCCATCAGTGATACTAGCGCCGAAGAGACCCAGTACTTC
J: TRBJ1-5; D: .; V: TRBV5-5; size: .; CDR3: CASSLGTANQPQHF; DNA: TGTGCCAGCAGCTTGGGGACAGCTAATCAGCCCCAGCATTTT
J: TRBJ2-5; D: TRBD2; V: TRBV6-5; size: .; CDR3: CASRTQAGVTETQYF; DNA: TGTGCCAGCAGGACCCAAGCGGGGGTAACGGAGACCCAGTACTTC
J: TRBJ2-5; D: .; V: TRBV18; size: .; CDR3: CASSPGQREETQYF; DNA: TGTGCCAGCTCACCAGGGCAAAGAGAAGAGACCCAGTACTTC
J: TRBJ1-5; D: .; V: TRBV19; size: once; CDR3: CASSISWGRESSNQPQHF; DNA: TGTGCCAGTAGTATATCGTGGGGGCGAGAATCGAGCAATCAGCCCCAGCATTTT
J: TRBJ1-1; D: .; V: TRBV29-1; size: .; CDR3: CSVETGVGTEAFF; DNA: TGCAGCGTTGAGACGGGAGTGGGCACTGAAGCTTTCTTT
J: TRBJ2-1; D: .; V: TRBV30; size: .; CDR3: CAWSVLNYNNEQFF; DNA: TGTGCCTGGAGTGTACTCAACTACAACAATGAGCAGTTCTTC
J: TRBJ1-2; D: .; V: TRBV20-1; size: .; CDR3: CSASLSNYGYTF; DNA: TGCAGTGCTAGTTTATCTAACTATGGCTACACCTTC
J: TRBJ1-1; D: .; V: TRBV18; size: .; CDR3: CASSPGEGAAFF; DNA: TGTGCCAGCTCACCTGGAGAAGGGGCAGCTTTCTTT
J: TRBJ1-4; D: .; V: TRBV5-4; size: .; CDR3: CASSLDPGGNEKLFF; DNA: TGTGCCAGCAGCTTGGACCCGGGTGGAAATGAAAAACTGTTTTTT
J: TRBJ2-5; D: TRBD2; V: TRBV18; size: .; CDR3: CASSTTRAGGPKVLTQYF; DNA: TGTGCCAGCTCAACGACTCGAGCGGGAGGGCCTAAGGTTCTGACCCAGTACTTC
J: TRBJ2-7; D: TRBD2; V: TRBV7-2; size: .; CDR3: CASSLGTGGGYEQYF; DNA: TGTGCCAGCAGCTTAGGGACCGGGGGGGGTTACGAGCAGTACTTC
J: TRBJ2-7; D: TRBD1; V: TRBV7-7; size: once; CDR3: CASSSPGTGVSSAYEQYF; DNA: TGTGCCAGCAGCTCCCCCGGGACAGGGGTCTCTTCCGCCTACGAGCAGTACTTC
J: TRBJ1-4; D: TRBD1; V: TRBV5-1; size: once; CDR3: CASSYTPGQGNEKLFF; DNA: TGCGCCAGCAGCTACACACCGGGACAGGGTAATGAAAAACTGTTTTTT
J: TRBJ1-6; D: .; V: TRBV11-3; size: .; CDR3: CASSLGGSSYNSPLHF; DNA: TGTGCCAGCAGCTTGGGGGGAAGCTCCTATAATTCACCCCTCCACTTT
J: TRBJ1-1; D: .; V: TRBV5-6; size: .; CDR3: CASSGEGFSTEAFF; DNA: TGTGCCAGCAGCGGAGAGGGATTCTCGACTGAAGCTTTCTTT
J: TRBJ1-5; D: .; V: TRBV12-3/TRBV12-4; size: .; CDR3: CASSRFGQPQHF; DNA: TGTGCCAGCAGCCGTTTCGGGCAGCCCCAGCATTTT
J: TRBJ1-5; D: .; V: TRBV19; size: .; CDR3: CASSTGGRSNQPQHF; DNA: TGTGCCAGTAGTACCGGGGGGCGAAGCAATCAGCCCCAGCATTTT
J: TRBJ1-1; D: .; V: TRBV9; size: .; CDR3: CASSLDVFTEAFF; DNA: TGTGCCAGCAGCCTAGATGTCTTCACTGAAGCTTTCTTT
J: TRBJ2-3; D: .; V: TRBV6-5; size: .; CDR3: CASTRDTADTQYF; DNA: TGTGCCAGCACCCGCGATACCGCAGATACGCAGTATTTT
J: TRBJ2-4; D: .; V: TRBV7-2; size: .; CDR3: CASSLGQGIAKNIQYF; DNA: TGTGCCAGCAGCTTAGGGCAGGGAATAGCCAAAAACATTCAGTACTTC
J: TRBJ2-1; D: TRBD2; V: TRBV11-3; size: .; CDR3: CASSELAGEYNEQFF; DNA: TGTGCCAGCAGCGAACTAGCGGGGGAGTACAATGAGCAGTTCTTC
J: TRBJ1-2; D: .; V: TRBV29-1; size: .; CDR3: CSVARTESYTF; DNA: TGCAGCGTCGCTAGGACAGAGAGCTACACCTTC
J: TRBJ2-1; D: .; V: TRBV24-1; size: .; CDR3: CATSDGGASQSNEQFF; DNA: TGTGCCACCAGTGATGGGGGGGCAAGTCAATCCAATGAGCAGTTCTTC
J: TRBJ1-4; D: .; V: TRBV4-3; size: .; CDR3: CASSPYPRGANEKLFF; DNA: TGCGCCAGCAGCCCCTACCCTCGGGGGGCTAATGAAAAACTGTTTTTT
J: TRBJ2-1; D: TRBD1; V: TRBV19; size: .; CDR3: CASSTNRGTPFF; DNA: TGTGCCAGTAGTACAAACAGGGGGACCCCGTTCTTC
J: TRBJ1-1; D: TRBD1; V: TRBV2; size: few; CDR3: CASSVKGAVAFF; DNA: TGTGCCAGCAGTGTGAAGGGGGCAGTAGCTTTCTTT
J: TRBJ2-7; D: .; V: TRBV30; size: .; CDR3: CAWSPGAGAAYEQYF; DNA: TGTGCCTGGAGTCCCGGGGCGGGGGCCGCCTACGAGCAGTACTTC
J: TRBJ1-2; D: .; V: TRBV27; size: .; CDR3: CASRLDQGNYGYTF; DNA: TGTGCCAGCAGATTGGATCAGGGGAACTATGGCTACACCTTC
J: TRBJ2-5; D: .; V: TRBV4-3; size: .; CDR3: CASSQERGPWTQYF; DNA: TGCGCCAGCAGCCAAGAGCGGGGCCCTTGGACCCAGTACTTC
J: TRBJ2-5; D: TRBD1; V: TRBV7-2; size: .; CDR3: CASSPGQGLAQETQYF; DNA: TGTGCCAGCAGCCCTGGACAGGGTCTTGCCCAAGAGACCCAGTACTTC
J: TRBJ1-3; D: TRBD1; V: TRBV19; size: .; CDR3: CASSILGQGVGNTIYF; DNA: TGTGCCAGTAGTATACTCGGACAGGGAGTTGGAAACACCATATATTTT
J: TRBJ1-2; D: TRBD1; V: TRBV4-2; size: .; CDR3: CASSQETGGQNYGYTF; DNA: TGTGCCAGCAGCCAAGAAACAGGGGGCCAGAACTATGGCTACACCTTC
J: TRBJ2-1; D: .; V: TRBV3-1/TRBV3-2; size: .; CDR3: CASSQAYSGYNEQFF; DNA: TGTGCCAGCAGCCAAGCATACTCAGGATACAATGAGCAGTTCTTC
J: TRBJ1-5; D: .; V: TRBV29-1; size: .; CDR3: CSVANGENQPQHF; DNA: TGCAGCGTTGCTAACGGGGAGAATCAGCCCCAGCATTTT
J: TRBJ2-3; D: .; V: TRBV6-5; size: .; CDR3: CASRNRASGTDTQYF; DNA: TGTGCCAGCAGAAACAGGGCCTCCGGCACAGATACGCAGTATTTT
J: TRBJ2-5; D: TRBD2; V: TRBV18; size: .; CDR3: CASSPNHKLAGGETQYF; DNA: TGTGCCAGCTCACCAAATCACAAACTAGCGGGCGGAGAGACCCAGTACTTC
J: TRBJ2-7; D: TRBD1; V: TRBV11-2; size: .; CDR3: CASSSFDRGASEQYF; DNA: TGTGCCAGCAGCTCCTTTGACAGGGGCGCTTCCGAGCAGTACTTC
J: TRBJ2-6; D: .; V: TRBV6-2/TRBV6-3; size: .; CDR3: CASSYLVRFGANVLTF; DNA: TGTGCCAGCAGTTACCTTGTACGGTTTGGGGCCAACGTCCTGACTTTC
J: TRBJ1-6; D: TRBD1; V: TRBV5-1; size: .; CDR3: CASRWTGVDSPLHF; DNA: TGCGCCAGCAGATGGACAGGGGTGGATTCACCCCTCCACTTT
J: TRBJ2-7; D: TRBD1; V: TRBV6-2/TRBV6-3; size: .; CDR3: CASSWGQGWDEQYF; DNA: TGTGCCAGCAGCTGGGGACAGGGTTGGGACGAGCAGTACTTC